Below are 10 T cell receptor beta chains sequenced from a single sample in a study of Ad26.COV2.S vaccination and SARS-CoV-2 variants. Generated by immunoSEQ multiplex PCR, the TCRdb table keeps only in-frame clones and is missing some. The sample has about 330,000 clones; about nine tenths are singletons. Treatment in this sample: over 15 received Ad26.COV2.S at low or high dose, single or two shots; several received placebo; per-sample allocation not given. The samples date from day 63 after the first vaccine or placebo injection. Specimen: peripheral blood, collected in a trial of Ad26.COV2.S vaccine versus placebo. The receptors come from a person between 18 and 65 years old who received the Ad26.COV2.S COVID-19 vaccine or a placebo.

J is TRBJ1-2 and V is TRBV27; weak D call: TRBD1 (5 bases). CDR3 length: 15 amino acids. V was shortened by 4 bases and J by 8 bases, with 20 bases between the two germline ends. Germline values: CDR1 MNHEY, CDR2 SMNVEV (reference sequence). CDR3 DNA sequence: TGTGCCAGCAGTTCGCCACAAAGGGGCGAGAAAGGCTACACCTTC. Translated, it gives CASSSPQRGEKGYTF.

The chain has TRBV5-1 and TRBJ1-1; possibly TRBD1 for D (5 bases). V lost 6 bases to trimming and J lost 5 bases, with 20 bases between them. Germline V gives CDR1 SGHRS, CDR2 YFSETQ. This CDR3 is 15 amino acids long. CDR3 loop: CASKEGDMDGTEAFF. The CDR3 coding sequence is TGCGCCAGCAAGGAAGGGGATATGGATGGTACTGAAGCTTTCTTT.

The rearrangement links TRBV19 to TRBJ1-1, with unresolved D. The V gene's germline CDR1 is LNHDA and CDR2 SQIVND (reference sequence). V was trimmed by 5 bases and J by 2 bases, leaving 3 bases between them. The CDR3 is made up of 11 amino acids. The CDR3 DNA reads as TGTGCCAGTAGTGCAAACACTGAAGCTTTCTTT. Amino acids: CASSANTEAFF. Full variable domain (outside the CDR3, taken from reference TRBV19 and TRBJ1-1): DGGITQSPKYLFRKEGQNVTLSCEQNLNHDAMYWYRQDPGQGLRLIYYSQIVNDFQKGDIAEGYSVSREKKESFPLTVTSAQKNPTAFYLCASSANTEAFFGQGTRLTVV.

The chain carries TRBV7-9 and TRBJ2-1; 12 nucleotides agree with TRBD1. This CDR3 comprises 16 residues. The germline V gene has CDR1 SEHNR and CDR2 FQNEAQ (reference sequence). J lost 5 bases, V lost 5 bases, and 7 bases had no gene match. The CDR3 loop is CASSVPGQGADNEQFF. In DNA, the CDR3 is TGTGCCAGCAGCGTACCGGGACAGGGGGCTGACAATGAGCAGTTCTTC.

The chain has TRBV2 and TRBJ2-2; D is unclear. V lost 5 bases to trimming and J lost 5 bases, with 9 bases between them. This CDR3 contains 13 residues. Germline V gene lookup returns CDR1 SNHLY and CDR2 FYNNEI. The CDR3: CASSSGRTGELFF. The DNA of the CDR3 is TGTGCCAGCAGTTCAGGCCGGACCGGGGAGCTGTTTTTT.

The chain combines TRBV28 with TRBJ2-3; TRBD2 aligns across 7 bases. The V and J ends lost 5 bases and 8 bases, in that order; junction bases with no gene match: 1. This CDR3 is built from 11 residues. Germline V CDR1 and CDR2: MDHEN, SYDVKM. The CDR3 region has the DNA TGTGCCAGCAGTCCGGGGGGTACGCAGTATTTT. Translated, it gives CASSPGGTQYF.

The V gene is TRBV9, the J gene TRBJ2-3; 10 positions agree with TRBD2. This CDR3 has 15 amino acids. Per the germline V gene, CDR1 is SGDLS and CDR2 is YYNGEE. V lost 6 bases to trimming and J lost 0 bases; unmatched junction nucleotides: 4. This chain's CDR3 is CASTRTSGSTDTQYF. The CDR3 nucleotides are TGTGCCAGCACCCGGACTAGCGGTAGCACAGATACGCAGTATTTT.

V gene TRBV4-2 combines with J gene TRBJ1-5; D is ambiguous. Looked up from germline, CDR1 is LGHNA and CDR2 is YNFKEQ. This CDR3 region has 17 residues. V lost 0 bases to trimming and J lost 2 bases, with 14 bases between them. The chain's CDR3 is CASSQDQYGEGNQPQHF. CDR3 coding DNA: TGTGCCAGCAGCCAAGATCAATACGGAGAGGGCAATCAGCCCCAGCATTTT.

The chain has TRBV6-5 and TRBJ1-2; the D is unclear. Germline-derived CDR1 and CDR2 are MNHEY and SVGAGI. The V and J ends lost 6 bases and 4 bases respectively, with 12 bases between them. The CDR3 is 13 amino acids. CDR3 protein: CASRRVSAYGYTF. DNA for the CDR3: TGTGCCAGCAGGAGGGTATCTGCCTATGGCTACACCTTC.

This clone was counted only a few times. J is TRBJ2-3 and V is TRBV5-8; TRBD1 is a possible D gene (6 bases). The CDR3 has 16 amino acids. V dropped 4 bases and J dropped 3 bases, with 18 bases sitting between them. CDR1 and CDR2 from the germline V gene are SGHTS and YDEGEE. This CDR3 is CASSARPGVWTDTQYF. The CDR3 DNA sequence: TGTGCCAGCAGCGCTAGGCCAGGGGTGTGGACAGATACGCAGTATTTT.